One T cell receptor beta chain is described in this entry. Its target antigen remains unknown. Qualities for individual bases were not recorded, and no much larger clone is one base off. Other DNA sequences in this sample translate to the same CDR3. In the ViraFEST assay, PBMC were stimulated with viral peptide pools, and TCR sequencing was then used to find antigen-specific CD4+ T cell clonotypes based on their expansion. After roughly 11 days of culture, CD4+ T cells were isolated with the EasySep CD4+ T cell isolation kit. The absence of prior SARS-CoV-2 infection in healthy vaccine recipients was confirmed by negative nucleocapsid antibodies before and after vaccination. Approximately 2.1 million PBMC per well were cultured in IMDM with around 5.3% human AB serum, 8 to 10 IU/ml IL-2 and gentamicin, plus 10 ug/ml peptides. On days 3 and 7, half of the culture medium was replaced with fresh IL-2-containing medium. Unless noted otherwise, every peptide stimulation condition was grown in triplicate wells. Using Ficoll-Paque Plus gradient centrifugation, PBMC were separated from whole blood and then either used fresh or cryopreserved at -140C. Overlapping peptide pools spanned the spike proteins of SARS-CoV-2 and the common cold coronaviruses HCoV-NL63, HCoV-OC43 and HCoV-229E. Genomic DNA was extracted from cultured CD4+ T cells with the QIAamp micro DNA kit.

These data originate in a study of vaccination effects on CD4 cells after COVID-19 (dated by TCRdb to between 2022 and 2023). Turning to the overall study: Each participant received two doses of an mRNA SARS-CoV-2 vaccine, either BNT162b2 or mRNA-1273. A total of around eleven COVID-19 convalescent patients and a handful of SARS-CoV-2-naive healthy vaccine recipients were included in the full study. The study compared SARS-CoV-2 spike-specific CD4+ TCR repertoires before and after mRNA vaccination in COVID-19 convalescent patients and infection-naive vaccine recipients. Cultures from other donors in the study were sequenced using the Oncomine TCR Beta short-read assay on an Illumina iSeq 100. General findings and caveats noted by the study authors: In healthy vaccine recipients, vaccine-induced clones were almost all SARS-CoV-2 mono-reactive, with only 1 of 255 cross-reactive with common cold coronaviruses. At late post-vaccination timepoints, both infection-induced and vaccine-induced clones showed marked clonal contraction, consistent with waning T cell responses. Limitations of the study were the small number of convalescent patients and the absence of early post-infection timepoints.

The method behind the library was the immunoSEQ multiplex PCR assay. DNA from the cultured and isolated CD4+ T cells underwent TCR beta CDR3 sequencing. The study's processing was this. The analysis removed non-productive TCR sequences, trimmed reads to the CDR3 region, and retained only CDR3s that were 7 or more amino acids long. The MANAFEST web app was used to identify antigen-specific clonotypes by comparing expansion in peptide wells with expansion in reference cultures. Positive clones required FDR<0.05 expansion versus reference and all other wells, odds ratio above 5, and frequency above 0.1% in two replicate wells. Clonotypes significantly expanded in SARS-CoV-2 spike wells and in at least one common cold coronavirus spike condition were defined as cross-reactive. CDR3 similarity was assessed by Levenshtein distance with the stringdist R package, and unrooted trees were built with ape in R 3.6.1. In its TCRdb copy, this immuneACCESS table keeps in-frame sequences only and misses some clones. Where compared with another copy, unresolved V genes explain less than half of these, and the others have no known cause. V and J calls and clone size are those listed in that table; D and trimming were worked out from the DNA. This sample lists tens of thousands of clones; more than 80% were detected once. More than 2% of the sample rests with the top ten.

In the germline V gene (reference sequence), CDR1 corresponds to GTSNPN and CDR2 to SVGIG. The V and J ends are trimmed by 0 bases and 6 bases, leaving 7 bases between them. The CDR3 runs 12 amino acids, cysteine and phenylalanine included. The DNA shown is the 36-base CDR3, in frame from base 1. The chain links TRBV30 with TRBJ2-3, and TRBD2 may be the D gene, going by 5 matching bases. This receptor was identified in a human donor who received a COVID-19 vaccine. The sequencing here drew on CD4+ T cells from PBMCs cultured with HCoV-229E spike peptides, taken before COVID-19 vaccination. The cell subset or site label for this specimen denotes: HCoV-229E spike overlapping peptide pool stimulation. The CDR3 reads CAWSVSGDTQYF. The nucleotide sequence is TGTGCCTGGAGTGTTTCGGGGGATACGCAGTATTTT.